These 4 T cell receptor beta chains share one sample of origin, sequenced in a study of radiation and T cells in renal cell carcinoma. Time point denoted: blood 4 weeks post-SBRT, at nephrectomy. As to treatment: 15 Gy SBRT to primary tumor, nephrectomy 4 weeks later. The assay was immunoSEQ multiplex PCR, and TCRdb's table has in-frame clones only and misses some. The sample carries 120,000 to 150,000 clones, approximately 86% recorded once. The material was blood, obtained from a patient whose treatment included radiotherapy and nephrectomy. These TCRs come from a woman aged 45-60 years with renal cell carcinoma.

CDR3 loop: CASSISGTGVPIQYF. Written as DNA, the CDR3 is TGTGCCAGCAGCATATCCGGGACAGGGGTACCCATTCAGTACTTC. The rearrangement joins TRBV7-2 to TRBJ2-4, with 10 bases fitting TRBD1. CDR1 and CDR2 from the germline V gene are SGHTA and FQGNSA. Losses at the gene ends were 5 bases for V and 9 bases for J; bases not matched to a gene: 10. The CDR3 contains 15 residues. Complete variable domain (other parts from reference TRBV7-2 and TRBJ2-4): GAGVSQSPSNKVTEKGKDVELRCDPISGHTALYWYRQSLGQGLEFLIYFQGNSAPDKSGLPSDRFSAERTGGSVSTLTIQRTQQEDSAVYLCASSISGTGVPIQYFGAGTRLSVL.

The V gene is TRBV9, the J gene TRBJ2-7; 10 bases align to TRBD2. The CDR3 is made up of 16 amino acids. The V segment lost 3 bases and the J segment 0 bases; nucleotides outside the gene matches: 6. Germline V gene data show CDR1 as SGDLS and CDR2 as YYNGEE. Here the CDR3 reads CASSALAGGNSYEQYF. The CDR3 coding sequence is TGTGCCAGCAGCGCCTTAGCGGGAGGTAACTCCTACGAGCAGTACTTC. The full variable domain, completed using reference TRBV9 and TRBJ2-7, is DSGVTQTPKHLITATGQRVTLRCSPRSGDLSVYWYQQSLDQGLQFLIQYYNGEERAKGNILERFSAQQFPDLHSELNLSSLELGDSALYFCASSALAGGNSYEQYFGPGTRLTVT.

V and J are TRBV7-2 and TRBJ1-2; D is perhaps TRBD1 (5 bases). Germline loops: CDR1 SGHTA, CDR2 FQGNSA. V gave up 5 bases and J gave up 6 bases, with 16 bases separating them. The CDR3 is 14 amino acids. The CDR3 DNA follows: TGTGCCAGCAGCCGGACACTATTAAGGGATGGCTACACCTTC. This codes for CASSRTLLRDGYTF.

V usage is TRBV2 and J usage is TRBJ1-2; the match to TRBD1 covers 7 bases. V lost 7 bases to trimming and J lost 2 bases; unmatched junction nucleotides: 10. CDR1 SNHLY and CDR2 FYNNEI come from the germline V gene. The CDR3 runs to 15 residues. The CDR3 bases are TGTGCCAGCACCAAACCGGGACAGACAAACTATGGCTACACCTTC. It yields the protein CASTKPGQTNYGYTF.